There are a few counts of the clone carrying this TCR beta chain. What it binds is unknown. The table came from immunoSEQ multiplex PCR; TCRdb's copy has only in-frame clones and leaves some out. The sample carries tens of thousands of clones, approximately 86% recorded once. This sample is drawn from a study of T cells after posttransplantation cyclophosphamide. Study-level points and caveats: After PTCy, TRB diversity resembled that of CNI/methotrexate controls. TRB overlap between skin or GI tissue T cells and blood was limited. Donor CD8+ memory clones often dominated recipient blood repertoires at later times.

The sequenced sample consisted of PBMCs. The receptor was isolated from a man younger than 45 with a blood cancer, CMV-positive, and with a related stem cell donor.

CDR3 nucleotide sequence: TGCGCCAGCAGTCGAGGACTAGAGGGCTCCTACGAGCAGTACTTC. This gives the protein CASSRGLEGSYEQYF. The chain couples TRBV5-1 to TRBJ2-7; TRBD2 aligns across 7 bases. Germline CDR1 and CDR2: SGHRS and YFSETQ. Trimming cost V 5 bases and J 0 bases; bases outside gene matches: 8. The CDR3 sequence is 15 residues long.